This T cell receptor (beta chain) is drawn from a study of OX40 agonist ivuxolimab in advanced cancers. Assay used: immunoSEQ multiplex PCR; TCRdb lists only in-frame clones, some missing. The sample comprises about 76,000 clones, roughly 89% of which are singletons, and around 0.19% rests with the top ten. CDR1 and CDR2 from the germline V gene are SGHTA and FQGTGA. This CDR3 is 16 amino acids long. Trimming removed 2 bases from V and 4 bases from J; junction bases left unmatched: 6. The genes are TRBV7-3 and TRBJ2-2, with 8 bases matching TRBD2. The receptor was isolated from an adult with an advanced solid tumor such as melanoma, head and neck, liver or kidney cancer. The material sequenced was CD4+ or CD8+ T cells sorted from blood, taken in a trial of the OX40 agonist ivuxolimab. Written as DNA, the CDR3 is TGTGCCAGCAGCTTATTCGGCGGGGGGACCACCGGGGAGCTGTTTTTT. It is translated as CASSLFGGGTTGELFF.